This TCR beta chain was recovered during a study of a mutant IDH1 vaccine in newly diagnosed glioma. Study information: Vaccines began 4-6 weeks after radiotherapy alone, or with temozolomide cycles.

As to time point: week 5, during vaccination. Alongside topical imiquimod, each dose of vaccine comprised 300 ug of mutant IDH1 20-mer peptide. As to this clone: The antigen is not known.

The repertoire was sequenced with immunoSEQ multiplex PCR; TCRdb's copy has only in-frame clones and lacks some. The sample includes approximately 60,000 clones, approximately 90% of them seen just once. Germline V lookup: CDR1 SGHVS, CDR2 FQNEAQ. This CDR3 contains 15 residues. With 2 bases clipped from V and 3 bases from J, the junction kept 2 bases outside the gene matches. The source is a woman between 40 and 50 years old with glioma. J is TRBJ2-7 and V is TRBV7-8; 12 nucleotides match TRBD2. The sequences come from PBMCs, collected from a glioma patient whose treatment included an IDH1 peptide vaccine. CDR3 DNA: TGTGCCAGCAGCTTAAGGACTAGCGGGATCTACGAGCAGTACTTC. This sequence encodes CASSLRTSGIYEQYF.